The rows below give T cell receptor beta chains drawn from one sample of a study of cytomegalovirus exposure and HLA in healthy donors. Profiled with immunoSEQ multiplex PCR; TCRdb holds only in-frame clones, not every one. Of roughly 140,000 clones detected, 50% to 75% appear once; the ten largest clones hold approximately 7%. Sequencing was performed on PBMCs. The receptor source for this set is an older woman in good health and CMV-seropositive. The conserved cysteine and the conserved F or W are not part of the CDR3 here. The D gene is left open where the match is weak.

TRBV19	TRBJ2-1	NA	ASSIREPGNEQF
TRBV19	TRBJ1-5	NA	ASSIYDQPQH
TRBV11-2	TRBJ2-6	TRBD1	ASSLDSGQPGANVLT
TRBV18	TRBJ2-1	TRBD2	ASSPLAGDYNEQF
TRBV6-6	TRBJ2-1	TRBD1	ASSYSTGQYEQF
TRBV5-1	TRBJ2-7	TRBD2	ASSSTDTGTSGYEQY
TRBV7-9	TRBJ2-1	TRBD1	ASLDRDRQYNEQF
TRBV6-1	TRBJ1-1	TRBD1	ASSEEAGGVAF
TRBV7-9	TRBJ2-3	TRBD2	ASSLLAGGSTDTQY
TRBV15	TRBJ2-3	NA	ATSRERRHPDTQY
TRBV19	TRBJ1-5	TRBD1	ATRDRGALSNQPQH
TRBV18	TRBJ2-3	NA	ASSPPGSTDTQY
TRBV30	NA	TRBD2	AWSTGTSGGSYEQY
TRBV13	TRBJ1-4	NA	ASSFNGKLF
TRBV18	TRBJ1-1	NA	ASSPDVTSAF
TRBV7-2	TRBJ2-5	TRBD1	ASSLAGQTPETQY
TRBV11-3	TRBJ2-3	NA	ASSSGLGLTDTQY